The 29 T cell receptor beta chains below come from one sample, sequenced in a study of control samples from healthy donors and cancer patients. The assay was immunoSEQ multiplex PCR, and TCRdb's table has in-frame clones only and misses some. Among approximately 120,000 clones listed, around 89% were seen once. Sequences were obtained from blood. The origin of the receptors is a woman in her fifties or sixties in good health.

V usage is TRBV4-3 and J usage is TRBJ2-5; D may be TRBD2 (5 bases). Germline values: CDR1 LGHNA, CDR2 YSLEER. Trimming pared 3 bases from V and 3 bases from J, leaving 14 bases between. The CDR3 is made up of 15 amino acids. CDR3 loop: CASSHSLFGEETQYF. The CDR3 DNA reads TGCGCCAGCAGCCATTCCTTATTCGGGGAAGAGACCCAGTACTTC.

The chain uses TRBV7-7 and TRBJ2-3; D is tentatively TRBD1 or TRBD2 (5 bases each). This CDR3 comprises 15 residues. Per the germline V gene, CDR1 is SSHAT and CDR2 is FNYEAQ (reference sequence). V was shortened by 5 bases and J by 2 bases, with 14 bases between the two germline ends. The CDR3 here is CASSRGTATTDTQYF. The CDR3 DNA is TGTGCCAGCAGCCGTGGGACGGCAACCACAGATACGCAGTATTTT.

This chain links TRBV7-3 with TRBJ2-5, with no clear D. This CDR3 is 13 amino acids long. V lost 4 bases and J lost 5, with 11 bases in between. The germline gives CDR1 SGHTA, CDR2 FQGTGA. This chain's CDR3 is CASSSFLGETQYF. CDR3 nucleotides: TGTGCCAGCAGCTCATTCCTGGGGGAGACCCAGTACTTC.

The gene calls are TRBV5-5 and TRBJ1-1, with D uncertain. The germline V gene encodes CDR1 SGHKS and CDR2 YYEKEE (reference sequence). This CDR3 contains 14 residues. Trimming stripped 2 bases from V and 5 bases from J, with 13 bases between. CDR3 loop: CASSFILRRTEAFF. CDR3 DNA: TGTGCCAGCAGCTTTATCCTCCGTAGAACTGAAGCTTTCTTT.

This rearrangement joins TRBV5-1 to TRBJ2-2, with D possibly TRBD2 on 6 matching bases. The CDR3 has 15 amino acids. Trimming removed 4 bases at V and 5 bases at J, with 15 bases between. Germline V lookup: CDR1 SGHRS, CDR2 YFSETQ. The CDR3 here is CASSLGTRGTGELFF. CDR3 bases: TGCGCCAGCAGCCTAGGAACACGGGGGACCGGGGAGCTGTTTTTT. The full variable domain, its missing parts supplied by reference TRBV5-1 and TRBJ2-2, is KAGVTQTPRYLIKTRGQQVTLSCSPISGHRSVSWYQQTPGQGLQFLFEYFSETQRNKGNFPGRFSGRQFSNSRSEMNVSTLELGDSALYLCASSLGTRGTGELFFGEGSRLTVL.

V usage is TRBV19 and J usage is TRBJ1-6, with D unresolved. Trimming cost V 6 bases and J 0 bases, with 9 bases left between them. CDR3 size: 15 residues. Germline assignment: CDR1 LNHDA and CDR2 SQIVND (reference sequence). This CDR3 is CASRVDTSYNSPLHF. The CDR3 DNA sequence: TGTGCCAGTAGGGTCGACACCTCCTATAATTCACCCCTCCACTTT.

This clone is a singleton in its sample. The V and J genes are TRBV7-6 and TRBJ2-1, with TRBD2 matching over 8 bases. CDR1 and CDR2 from the germline V gene are SGHVS and FNYEAQ. With 0 bases clipped from V and 9 bases from J, the junction kept 7 bases outside the gene matches. The CDR3 is 15 residues long. The CDR3 here is CASSLATGGRAEQFF. CDR3 coding DNA: TGTGCCAGCAGCTTAGCTACGGGGGGGAGGGCTGAGCAGTTCTTC.

CDR3 bases: TGTGCCAGCAGCCGGACCCGACTAGCGGGGACCAACACCGGGGAGCTGTTTTTT. Its translation: CASSRTRLAGTNTGELFF. The genes are TRBV7-6 and TRBJ2-2, with 11 bases fitting TRBD2. J lost 2 bases, V lost 5 bases, and 10 bases had no gene match. From germline, CDR1 is SGHVS and CDR2 FNYEAQ. This CDR3 is 18 amino acids long.

This clone was picked up one time. The chain uses TRBV10-1 and TRBJ2-3; 7 bases fit TRBD2. CDR1 and CDR2 (germline): WNHNN, SYGVQD (reference sequence). The J segment lost 4 bases and the V segment lost 3 bases, leaving 10 bases of the junction unmatched. There are 16 residues in the CDR3. In DNA form, the CDR3 reads TGCGCCAGCAGTGACCCGGGCGCTAGCGGATCAGATACGCAGTATTTT. It codes for CASSDPGASGSDTQYF.

This chain joins TRBV5-6 and TRBJ1-1; D call uncertain. This CDR3 region has 13 residues. Germline CDR1 and CDR2: SGHDT and YYEEEE. Trimming took off 5 bases at V and 5 bases at J, with 13 bases between the two ends. The CDR3 spells CASRVREVTEAFF. The CDR3 DNA reads as TGTGCCAGCAGGGTCCGTGAGGTTACTGAAGCTTTCTTT.

The chain links TRBV6-1 to TRBJ2-3, with unresolved D. Germline loops: CDR1 MNHNS, CDR2 SASEGT. V shed 2 bases and J shed 5 bases, with 14 bases lying between them. This CDR3 contains 15 residues. CDR3 region: CASSELGLSLDTQYF. The CDR3 bases are TGTGCCAGCAGTGAATTGGGCCTATCCCTAGATACGCAGTATTTT.

The chain employs TRBV19 and TRBJ2-3; D ambiguous. This CDR3 has 11 amino acids. CDR1 is LNHDA, CDR2 SQIVND, per germline (reference sequence). V was shortened by 3 bases and J by 7 bases, with 5 bases between the two germline ends. The CDR3 sequence is CASSILYTQYF. In DNA form, the CDR3 reads TGTGCCAGTAGTATCCTCTATACGCAGTATTTT.

The J gene is TRBJ1-1, the V gene TRBV29-1; D is ambiguous. This CDR3 is built from 11 residues. V lost 4 bases, J lost 4 bases, and 7 bases lay in between. Germline V gene lookup returns CDR1 SQVTM and CDR2 ANQGSEA. CDR3 sequence reads: CSVGFGTEAFF. CDR3 bases: TGCAGCGTTGGGTTCGGCACTGAAGCTTTCTTT.

This clone has only one observation. The chain joins TRBV7-3 to TRBJ1-6; no definite D call. Germline V gene data show CDR1 as SGHTA and CDR2 as FQGTGA. The V end was cut by 3 bases, the J end by 6 bases, with 3 bases between. The CDR3 is 12 amino acids. CDR3 residues: CASSLGNSPLHF. CDR3 in DNA: TGTGCCAGCAGCTTGGGTAATTCACCCCTCCACTTT.

The J gene is TRBJ1-2, the V gene TRBV29-1; D is unclear. V lost 4 bases to trimming and J lost 3 bases, with 9 bases between them. In germline, CDR1 is SQVTM, CDR2 ANQGSEA. The CDR3 spans 12 residues. Written as DNA, the CDR3 is TGCAGCGTTGTTGGGGATGACTATGGCTACACCTTC. Its translation is CSVVGDDYGYTF. The variable domain in full, completed from reference TRBV29-1 and TRBJ1-2, reads SAVISQKPSRDICQRGTSLTIQCQVDSQVTMMFWYRQQPGQSLTLIATANQGSEATYESGFVIDKFPISRPNLTFSTLTVSNMSPEDSSIYLCSVVGDDYGYTFGSGTRLTVV.

This chain joins TRBV24-1 and TRBJ2-5; D remains unclear. CDR3 length equals 13 residues. Germline V gene sequence: CDR1 KGHDR, CDR2 SFDVKD. V dropped 3 bases and J dropped 1 base, with 5 bases sitting between them. The CDR3 DNA follows: TGTGCCACCAGTGATCCACTCCAAGAGACCCAGTACTTC. The encoded protein is CATSDPLQETQYF.

The chain couples TRBV18 to TRBJ2-5, with D possibly TRBD1 on 8 matching bases. Trimming took off 8 bases at V and 2 bases at J, with 15 bases between the two ends. Germline CDR1 reads KGHSH; CDR2 reads LQKENI. The CDR3 extends over 14 amino acids. In DNA form, the CDR3 reads TGTGCCAGCACTACAGGGGGGGTGCAAGAGACCCAGTACTTC. This translates into CASTTGGVQETQYF.

The chain joins TRBV25-1 to TRBJ2-1, with TRBD2 as a possible D gene (7 bases). V was clipped by 6 bases and J by 12 bases, with 15 bases between them. This CDR3 comprises 12 residues. Germline-derived CDR1 and CDR2 are MGHDK and SYGVNS. The CDR3 sequence is CASREGGGWQFF. The CDR3 coding sequence is TGTGCCAGCAGAGAGGGGGGGGGTTGGCAGTTCTTC.

The chain uses TRBV14 and TRBJ2-3; 8 nucleotides agree with TRBD2. Germline CDR1 is SGHDN and CDR2 is FVKESK. V dropped 1 base and J dropped 6; count of bases not matched to a gene: 9. CDR3 length equals 16 residues. CDR3 sequence reads: CASSQGGSGIMDTQYF. The CDR3 DNA is TGTGCCAGCAGCCAAGGGGGTAGCGGGATTATGGATACGCAGTATTTT.

The chain employs TRBV6-2 or TRBV6-3 and TRBJ1-4; 9 bases are a match to TRBD1. J gave up 5 bases and V 6 bases, and 4 bases lay outside the gene matches. The CDR3 contains 14 residues. In germline, CDR1 is MNHEY, CDR2 SVGEGT. CDR3 sequence: CASSAGQGNEKLFF. The CDR3 nucleotides are TGTGCCAGCAGCGCGGGACAGGGAAATGAAAAACTGTTTTTT.

The chain carries TRBV7-3 and TRBJ2-2; perhaps TRBD1 as D (6 bases). This CDR3 is 15 amino acids long. The germline V and J ends were trimmed by 5 bases and 7 bases, with 17 bases remaining between them. The germline V gene encodes CDR1 SGHTA and CDR2 FQGTGA. CDR3 in DNA: TGTGCCAGCAGCCCGCGGCAGGGGAGAGGCGGGGAGCTGTTTTTT. This gives the protein CASSPRQGRGGELFF.

The chain employs TRBV24-1 and TRBJ2-1; 11 bases line up with TRBD2. The CDR3 is 15 amino acids. The V segment lost 7 bases and the J segment 8 bases; nucleotides outside the gene matches: 9. Germline CDR1 and CDR2: KGHDR and SFDVKD. CDR3 coding DNA: TGTGCCACCAGGGATAGCGGGAGGGCCCCCTATGAGCAGTTCTTC. Translation: CATRDSGRAPYEQFF.

The chain employs TRBV21-1 and TRBJ1-1; the D call of TRBD1 is as the table states it, not checked on the DNA. TRBV21-1 is deemed a pseudogene. CDR3 length equals 15 residues. The CDR3 is CASGRPGQGRTEAFF. The DNA for the CDR3 is TGTGCCAGCGGCCGTCCGGGACAGGGGAGAACTGAAGCTTTCTTT.

The gene calls are TRBV5-6 and TRBJ2-3, with D possibly being TRBD1 or TRBD2 (5 bases each). Deletions cut 4 bases from V and 1 base from J, with 16 bases between. CDR1 SGHDT and CDR2 YYEEEE come from the germline V gene. This CDR3 has 16 amino acids. The CDR3 sequence: CASSRGDTWGTDTQYF. In nucleotides, the CDR3 is TGTGCCAGCAGCCGGGGCGACACCTGGGGCACAGATACGCAGTATTTT. Full variable domain (missing parts from reference TRBV5-6 and TRBJ2-3): DAGVTQSPTHLIKTRGQQVTLRCSPKSGHDTVSWYQQALGQGPQFIFQYYEEEERQRGNFPDRFSGHQFPNYSSELNVNALLLGDSALYLCASSRGDTWGTDTQYFGPGTRLTVL.

The chain is built from TRBV7-3 and TRBJ2-1; D not certain. Per germline, CDR1 SGHTA and CDR2 FQGTGA. The CDR3 consists of 12 residues. The V gene lost 4 bases and the J gene lost 6 bases, with 7 bases spanning the gap. Here the CDR3 reads CASSSESNEQFF. CDR3 nucleotides: TGTGCCAGCAGCTCCGAGAGCAATGAGCAGTTCTTC.

J is TRBJ2-3 and V is TRBV6-5, with TRBD1 identical over 11 bases. Unmatched junction bases numbered 2, after V lost 7 bases and J lost 5 bases. CDR3 size: 13 residues. Germline V gives CDR1 MNHEY, CDR2 SVGAGI. The DNA of the CDR3 is TGTGCCAGCATGGGACAGGGGGGAGATACGCAGTATTTT. This translates into CASMGQGGDTQYF.

This clone was seen just once. The chain joins TRBV13 to TRBJ1-2, with TRBD1 as a possible D gene (5 bases). The CDR3 sequence is 12 residues long. In germline, CDR1 is PRHDT, CDR2 FYEKMQ (reference sequence). Trimming stripped 5 bases from V and 8 bases from J, with 12 bases between. The DNA of the CDR3 is TGTGCCAGCAGCAAACGACGGGACGGCTACACCTTC. It yields the protein CASSKRRDGYTF. The variable domain in full, with the rest retrieved from reference TRBV13 and TRBJ1-2, is AAGVIQSPRHLIKEKRETATLKCYPIPRHDTVYWYQQGPGQDPQFLISFYEKMQSDKGSIPDRFSAQQFSDYHSELNMSSLELGDSALYFCASSKRRDGYTFGSGTRLTVV.

DNA of the CDR3: TGCGCCAGCTTCGCTAGCCTCACCGGGGAGCTGTTTTTT. It is translated as CASFASLTGELFF. This chain links TRBV5-1 with TRBJ2-2, with a weak D call TRBD2 (5 bases). Per germline, CDR1 SGHRS and CDR2 YFSETQ. This CDR3 is 13 amino acids long. Trimming cost V 7 bases and J 4 bases, with 11 bases left between them.

This chain connects TRBV5-1 to TRBJ2-1; maybe TRBD2 (6 bases). CDR1 and CDR2 (germline): SGHRS, YFSETQ. This CDR3 is built from 15 residues. Trimming stripped 2 bases from V and 1 base from J, with 10 bases between. For the CDR3, the DNA is TGCGCCAGCAGCTTCCCGGGAGTATCCTACAATGAGCAGTTCTTC. Protein product: CASSFPGVSYNEQFF.